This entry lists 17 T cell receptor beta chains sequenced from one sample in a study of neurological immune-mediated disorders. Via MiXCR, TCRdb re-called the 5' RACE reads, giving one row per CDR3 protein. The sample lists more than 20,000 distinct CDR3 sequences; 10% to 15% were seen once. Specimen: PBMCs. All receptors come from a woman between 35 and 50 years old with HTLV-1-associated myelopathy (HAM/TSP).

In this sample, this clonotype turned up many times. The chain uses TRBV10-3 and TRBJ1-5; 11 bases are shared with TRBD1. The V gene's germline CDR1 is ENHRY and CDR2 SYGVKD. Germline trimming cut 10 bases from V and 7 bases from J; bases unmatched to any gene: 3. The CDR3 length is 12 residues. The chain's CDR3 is CATGTGGQPQHF. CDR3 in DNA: TGTGCCACCGGGACAGGGGGGCAGCCCCAGCATTTT.

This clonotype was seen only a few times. The CDR3 is CASRGSDTGELFF. In DNA form, the CDR3 reads TGTGCCAGTAGGGGATCGGACACCGGGGAGCTGTTTTTT. The chain is built from TRBV12-3 or TRBV12-4 and TRBJ2-2; weak D call: TRBD1 (5 bases). V lost 9 bases and J lost 3, with 11 bases in between. The CDR3 is made up of 13 amino acids.

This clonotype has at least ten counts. The CDR3 spells CASSDFARGNEAFF. Written as DNA, the CDR3 is TGTGCCAGCAGTGACTTTGCCCGGGGGAATGAAGCTTTCTTT. The J gene is TRBJ1-1, the V gene TRBV6-1; D may be TRBD1 (5 bases). CDR3 size: 14 residues. V was trimmed by 3 bases and J by 7 bases, leaving 15 bases between them. Germline-derived CDR1 and CDR2 are MNHNS and SASEGT.

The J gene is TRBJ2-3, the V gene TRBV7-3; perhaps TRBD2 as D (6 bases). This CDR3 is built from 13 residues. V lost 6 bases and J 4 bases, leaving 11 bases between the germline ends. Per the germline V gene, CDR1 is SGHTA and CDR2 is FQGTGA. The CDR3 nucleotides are TGTGCCAGCAGGAGGACGGGGGCAGATACGCAGTATTTT. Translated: CASRRTGADTQYF.

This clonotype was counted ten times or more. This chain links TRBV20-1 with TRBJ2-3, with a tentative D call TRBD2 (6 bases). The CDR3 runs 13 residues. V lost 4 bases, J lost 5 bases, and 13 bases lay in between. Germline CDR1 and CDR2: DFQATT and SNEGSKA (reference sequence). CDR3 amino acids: CSAMSSVEDTQYF. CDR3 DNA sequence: TGCAGTGCTATGTCTAGCGTAGAAGATACGCAGTATTTT.

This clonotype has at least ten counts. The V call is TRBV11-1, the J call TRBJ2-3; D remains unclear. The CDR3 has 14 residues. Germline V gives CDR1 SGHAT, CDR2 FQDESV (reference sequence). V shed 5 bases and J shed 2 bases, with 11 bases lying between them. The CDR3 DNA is TGTGCCAGCAGCCCATTTCTCGCCACAGATACGCAGTATTTT. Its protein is CASSPFLATDTQYF.

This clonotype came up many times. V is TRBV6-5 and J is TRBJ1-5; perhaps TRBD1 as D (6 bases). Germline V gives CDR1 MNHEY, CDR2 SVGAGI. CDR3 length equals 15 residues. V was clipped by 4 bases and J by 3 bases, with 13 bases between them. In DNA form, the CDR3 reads TGTGCCAGCAGTTCGGGGGGGGGACACAATCAGCCCCAGCATTTT. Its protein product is CASSSGGGHNQPQHF.

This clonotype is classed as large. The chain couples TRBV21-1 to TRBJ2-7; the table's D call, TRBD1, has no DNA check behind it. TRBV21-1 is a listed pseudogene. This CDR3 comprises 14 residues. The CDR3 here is CASSRADPYYEQYV. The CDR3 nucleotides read TGTGCCAGCAGCAGGGCAGACCCCTATTACGAGCAGTACGTC.

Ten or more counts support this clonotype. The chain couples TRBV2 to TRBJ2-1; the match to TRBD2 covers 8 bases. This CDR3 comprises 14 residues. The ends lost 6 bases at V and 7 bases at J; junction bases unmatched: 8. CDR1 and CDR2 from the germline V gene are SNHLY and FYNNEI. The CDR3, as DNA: TGTGCCAGCAGGGACGGGCGCGGGGGGAATGAGCAGTTCTTC. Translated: CASRDGRGGNEQFF. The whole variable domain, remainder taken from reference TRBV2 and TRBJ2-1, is EPEVTQTPSHQVTQMGQEVILRCVPISNHLYFYWYRQILGQKVEFLVSFYNNEISEKSEIFDDQFSVERPDGSNFTLKIRSTKLEDSAMYFCASRDGRGGNEQFFGPGTRLTVL.

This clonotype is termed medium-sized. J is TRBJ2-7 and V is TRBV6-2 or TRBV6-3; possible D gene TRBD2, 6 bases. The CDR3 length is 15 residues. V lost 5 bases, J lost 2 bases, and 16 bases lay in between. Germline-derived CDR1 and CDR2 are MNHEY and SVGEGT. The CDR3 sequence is CASSPFTGLPYEQYF. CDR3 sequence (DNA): TGTGCCAGCAGTCCTTTTACGGGACTCCCCTACGAGCAGTACTTC.

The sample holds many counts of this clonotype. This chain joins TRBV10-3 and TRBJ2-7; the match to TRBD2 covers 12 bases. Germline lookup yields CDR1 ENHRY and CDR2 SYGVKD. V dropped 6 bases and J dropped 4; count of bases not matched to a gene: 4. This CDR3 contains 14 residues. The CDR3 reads CAISLAGGFYEQYF. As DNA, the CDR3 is TGTGCCATCAGCCTAGCGGGGGGGTTTTACGAGCAGTACTTC.

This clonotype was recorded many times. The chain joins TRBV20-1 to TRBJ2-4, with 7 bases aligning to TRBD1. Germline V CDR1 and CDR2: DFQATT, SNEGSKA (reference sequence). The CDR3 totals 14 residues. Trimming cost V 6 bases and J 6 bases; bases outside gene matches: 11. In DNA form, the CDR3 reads TGCAGTGCGGGGGCTCACGGGGACAGAAACATTCAGTACTTC. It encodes CSAGAHGDRNIQYF.

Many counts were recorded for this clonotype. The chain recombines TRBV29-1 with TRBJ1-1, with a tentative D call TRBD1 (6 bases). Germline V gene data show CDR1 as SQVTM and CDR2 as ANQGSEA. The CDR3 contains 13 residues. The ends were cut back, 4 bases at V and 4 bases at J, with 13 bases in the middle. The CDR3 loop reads CSVGRGRGTEAFF. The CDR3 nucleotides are TGCAGCGTTGGCAGGGGCCGGGGCACTGAAGCTTTCTTT. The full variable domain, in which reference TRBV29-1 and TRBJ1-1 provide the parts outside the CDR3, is SAVISQKPSRDICQRGTSLTIQCQVDSQVTMMFWYRQQPGQSLTLIATANQGSEATYESGFVIDKFPISRPNLTFSTLTVSNMSPEDSSIYLCSVGRGRGTEAFFGQGTRLTVV.

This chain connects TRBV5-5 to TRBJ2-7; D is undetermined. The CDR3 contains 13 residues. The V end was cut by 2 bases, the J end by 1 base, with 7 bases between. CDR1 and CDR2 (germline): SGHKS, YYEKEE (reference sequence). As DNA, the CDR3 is TGTGCCAGCAGCTTCTTTGGTTCCTACGAGCAGTACGTC. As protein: CASSFFGSYEQYV.

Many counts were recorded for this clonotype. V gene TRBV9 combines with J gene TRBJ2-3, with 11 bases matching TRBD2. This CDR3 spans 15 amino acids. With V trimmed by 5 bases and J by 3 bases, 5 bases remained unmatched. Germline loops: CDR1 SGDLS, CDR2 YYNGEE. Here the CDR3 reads CASSYSGGATDTQYF. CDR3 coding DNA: TGTGCCAGCAGTTATAGCGGGGGGGCGACAGATACGCAGTATTTT.

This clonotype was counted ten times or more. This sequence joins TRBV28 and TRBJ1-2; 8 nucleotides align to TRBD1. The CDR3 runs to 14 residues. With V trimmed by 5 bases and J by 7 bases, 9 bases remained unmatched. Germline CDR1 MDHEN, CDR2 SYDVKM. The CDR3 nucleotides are TGTGCCAGCAGTCCACCTACAGGGGGTCGTGGCTACACCTTC. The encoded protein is CASSPPTGGRGYTF.

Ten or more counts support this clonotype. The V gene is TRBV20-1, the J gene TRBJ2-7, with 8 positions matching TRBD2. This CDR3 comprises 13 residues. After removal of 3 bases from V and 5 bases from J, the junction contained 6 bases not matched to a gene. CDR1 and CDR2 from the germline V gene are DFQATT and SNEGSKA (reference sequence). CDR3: CSASPGGADEQYF. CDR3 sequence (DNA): TGCAGTGCTAGTCCCGGGGGGGCCGACGAGCAGTACTTC.